This T cell receptor (beta chain) comes out of a study of T cell changes during pregnancy in multiple sclerosis. Germline assignment: CDR1 MDHEN and CDR2 SYDVKM. V shed 6 bases and J shed 7 bases, with 15 bases lying between them. There are 14 residues in the CDR3. Only in-frame clones appear in the TCRdb table, and some are missing; sequencing was by immunoSEQ multiplex PCR. Among around 12,000 clones listed, around 89% were seen once. By share, this clone ranks as medium-sized. The V call is TRBV28, the J call TRBJ1-4, with TRBD1 as a possible D gene (5 bases). The specimen comprised CD8+ T cells from peripheral blood mononuclear cells, sampled in the second trimester of pregnancy. This clonotype was obtained from a female donor in good health, enrolled as a control in a pregnancy study. The CDR3 protein is CASSRAMTSEKLFF. The CDR3 DNA reads TGTGCCAGCAGCAGGGCTATGACAAGTGAAAAACTGTTTTTT.